Detailed here is one T cell receptor (beta chain). Profiled with immunoSEQ multiplex PCR; TCRdb holds only in-frame clones, not every one. This table holds roughly 77,000 clones, roughly 90% found once. The record originates from a study of T cell responses to AZD1222 COVID-19 vaccine. The CDR3 loop spans 14 amino acids. Germline V lookup: CDR1 SGHVS, CDR2 FQNEAQ. Trimming cost V 5 bases and J 0 bases, with 10 bases left between them. The chain employs TRBV7-8 and TRBJ1-1; perhaps TRBD1 as D (6 bases). The starting material was peripheral blood, obtained 28 days after the second AZD1222 dose. This receptor was obtained from an adult who received the AZD1222 COVID-19 vaccine. This CDR3 reads CASSRAGVNTEAFF. As DNA, the CDR3 is TGTGCCAGCAGCCGAGCAGGGGTGAACACTGAAGCTTTCTTT.